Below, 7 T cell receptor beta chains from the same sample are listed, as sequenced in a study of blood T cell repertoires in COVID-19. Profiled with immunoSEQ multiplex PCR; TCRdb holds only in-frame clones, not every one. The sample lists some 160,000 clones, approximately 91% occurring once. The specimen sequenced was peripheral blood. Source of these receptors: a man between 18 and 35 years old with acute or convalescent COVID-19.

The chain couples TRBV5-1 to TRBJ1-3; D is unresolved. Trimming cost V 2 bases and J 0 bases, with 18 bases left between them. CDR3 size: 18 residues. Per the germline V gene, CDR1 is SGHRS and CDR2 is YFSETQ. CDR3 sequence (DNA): TGCGCCAGCAGCTTTCGGGATAGGGCTTCCTCCTCTGGAAACACCATATATTTT. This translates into CASSFRDRASSSGNTIYF.

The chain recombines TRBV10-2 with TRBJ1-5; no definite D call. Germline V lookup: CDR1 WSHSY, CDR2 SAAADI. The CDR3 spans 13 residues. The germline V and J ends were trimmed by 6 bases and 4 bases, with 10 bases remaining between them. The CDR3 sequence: CASSSGINQPQHF. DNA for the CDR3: TGCGCCAGCAGCTCGGGGATAAATCAGCCCCAGCATTTT.

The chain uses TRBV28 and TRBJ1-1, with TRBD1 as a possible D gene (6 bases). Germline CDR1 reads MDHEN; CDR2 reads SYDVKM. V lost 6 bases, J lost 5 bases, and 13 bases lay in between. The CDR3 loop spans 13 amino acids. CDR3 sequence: CASSLTGWTEAFF. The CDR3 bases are TGTGCCAGCAGCCTAACAGGGTGGACTGAAGCTTTCTTT.

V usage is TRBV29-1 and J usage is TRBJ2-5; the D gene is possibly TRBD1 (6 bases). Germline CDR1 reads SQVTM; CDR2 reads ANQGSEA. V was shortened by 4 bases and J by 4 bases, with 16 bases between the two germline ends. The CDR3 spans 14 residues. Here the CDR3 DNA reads TGCAGCGTTGGGTGGGGCAGGGGAAGAGAGACCCAGTACTTC. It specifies CSVGWGRGRETQYF.

CDR3 DNA sequence: TGTGCCAGCAGAGACAGGGACGGGTCACCCCTCCACTTT. Translation gives CASRDRDGSPLHF. This chain joins TRBV6-6 and TRBJ1-6, with 7 bases matching TRBD1. V trimming: 6 bases; J trimming: 10 bases; junction bases outside the gene matches: 6. Germline V gene sequence: CDR1 MNHNY, CDR2 SVGAGI (reference sequence). CDR3 length: 13 amino acids.

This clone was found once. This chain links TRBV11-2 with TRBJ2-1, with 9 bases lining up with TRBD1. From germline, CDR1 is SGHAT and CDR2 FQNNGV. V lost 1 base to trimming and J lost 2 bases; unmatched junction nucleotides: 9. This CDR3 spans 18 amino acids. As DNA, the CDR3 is TGTGCCAGCAGCTTAGTCGGGAGACAGGGGGTGCCCTACAATGAGCAGTTCTTC. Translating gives CASSLVGRQGVPYNEQFF. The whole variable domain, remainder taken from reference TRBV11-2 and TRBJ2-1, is EAGVAQSPRYKIIEKRQSVAFWCNPISGHATLYWYQQILGQGPKLLIQFQNNGVVDDSQLPKDRFSAERLKGVDSTLKIQPAKLEDSAVYLCASSLVGRQGVPYNEQFFGPGTRLTVL.

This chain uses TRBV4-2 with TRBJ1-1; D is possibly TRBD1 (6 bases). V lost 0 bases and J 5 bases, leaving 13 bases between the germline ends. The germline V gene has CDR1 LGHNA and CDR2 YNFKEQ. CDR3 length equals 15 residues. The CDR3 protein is CASSQDIGGPTEAFF. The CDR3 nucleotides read TGTGCCAGCAGCCAAGATATCGGGGGGCCAACTGAAGCTTTCTTT.